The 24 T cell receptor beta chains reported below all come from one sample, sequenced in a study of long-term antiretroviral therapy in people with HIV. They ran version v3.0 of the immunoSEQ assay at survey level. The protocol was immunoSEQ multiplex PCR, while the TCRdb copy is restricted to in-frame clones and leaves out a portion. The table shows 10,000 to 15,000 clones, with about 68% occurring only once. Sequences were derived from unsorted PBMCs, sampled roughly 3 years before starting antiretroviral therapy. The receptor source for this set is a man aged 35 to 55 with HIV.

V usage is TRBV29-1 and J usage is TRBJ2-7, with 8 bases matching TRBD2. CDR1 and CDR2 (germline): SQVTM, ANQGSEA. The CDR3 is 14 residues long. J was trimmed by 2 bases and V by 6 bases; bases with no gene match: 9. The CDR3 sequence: CSVVLAEHPYEQYF. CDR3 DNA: TGCAGCGTGGTACTAGCGGAGCATCCCTACGAGCAGTACTTC.

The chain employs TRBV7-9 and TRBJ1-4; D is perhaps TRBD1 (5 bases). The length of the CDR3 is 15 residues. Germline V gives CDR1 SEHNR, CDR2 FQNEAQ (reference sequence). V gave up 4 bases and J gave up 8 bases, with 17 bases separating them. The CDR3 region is CASSYTGGLREKLFF. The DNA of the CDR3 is TGTGCCAGCAGCTATACAGGAGGGCTTCGCGAAAAACTGTTTTTT.

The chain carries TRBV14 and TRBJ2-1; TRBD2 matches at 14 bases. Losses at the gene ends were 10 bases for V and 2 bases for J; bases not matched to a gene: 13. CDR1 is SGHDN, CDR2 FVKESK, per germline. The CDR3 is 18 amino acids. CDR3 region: CATGSGLAGAWPYNEQFF. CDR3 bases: TGTGCCACCGGGTCGGGACTAGCGGGAGCATGGCCCTACAATGAGCAGTTCTTC.

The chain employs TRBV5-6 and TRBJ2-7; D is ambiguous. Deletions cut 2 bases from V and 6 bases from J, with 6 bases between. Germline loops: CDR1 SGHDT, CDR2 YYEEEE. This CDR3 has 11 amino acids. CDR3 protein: CASSFGLEQYF. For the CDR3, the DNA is TGTGCCAGCAGCTTCGGCCTCGAGCAGTACTTC.

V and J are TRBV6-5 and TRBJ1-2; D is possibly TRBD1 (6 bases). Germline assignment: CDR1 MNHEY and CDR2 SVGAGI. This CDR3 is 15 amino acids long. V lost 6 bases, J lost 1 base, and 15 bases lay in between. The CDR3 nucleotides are TGTGCCAGCAGACGACAGGTGCCCAGTAACTATGGCTACACCTTC. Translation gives CASRRQVPSNYGYTF.

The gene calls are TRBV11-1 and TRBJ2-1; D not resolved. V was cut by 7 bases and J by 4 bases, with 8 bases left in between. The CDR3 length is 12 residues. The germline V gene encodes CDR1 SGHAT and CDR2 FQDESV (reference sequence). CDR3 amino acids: CASTSRYNEQFF. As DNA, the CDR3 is TGTGCCAGCACCTCACGTTACAATGAGCAGTTCTTC.

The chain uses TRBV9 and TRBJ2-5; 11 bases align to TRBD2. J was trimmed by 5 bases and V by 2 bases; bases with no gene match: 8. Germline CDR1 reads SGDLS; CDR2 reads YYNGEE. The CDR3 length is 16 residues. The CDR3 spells CASSVLAGGPGETQYF. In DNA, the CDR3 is TGTGCCAGCAGCGTTTTAGCGGGAGGGCCGGGGGAGACCCAGTACTTC.

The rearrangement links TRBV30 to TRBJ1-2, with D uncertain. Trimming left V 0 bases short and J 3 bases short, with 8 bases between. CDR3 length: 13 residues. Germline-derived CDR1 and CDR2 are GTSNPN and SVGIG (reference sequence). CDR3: CAWSVDDDYGYTF. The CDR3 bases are TGTGCCTGGAGTGTAGACGACGACTATGGCTACACCTTC.

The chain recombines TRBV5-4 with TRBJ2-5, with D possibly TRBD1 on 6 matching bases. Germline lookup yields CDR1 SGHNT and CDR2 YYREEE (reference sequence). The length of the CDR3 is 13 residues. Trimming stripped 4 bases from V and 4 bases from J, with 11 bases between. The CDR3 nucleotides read TGTGCCAGCAGCCAGGACAGAAGAGAGACCCAGTACTTC. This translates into CASSQDRRETQYF.

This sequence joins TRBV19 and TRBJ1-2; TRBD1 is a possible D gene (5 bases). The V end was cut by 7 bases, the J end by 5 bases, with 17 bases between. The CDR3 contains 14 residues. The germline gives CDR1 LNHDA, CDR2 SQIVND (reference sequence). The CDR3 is CASTGATAGYGYTF. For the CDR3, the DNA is TGTGCCAGTACGGGTGCGACAGCTGGTTATGGCTACACCTTC.

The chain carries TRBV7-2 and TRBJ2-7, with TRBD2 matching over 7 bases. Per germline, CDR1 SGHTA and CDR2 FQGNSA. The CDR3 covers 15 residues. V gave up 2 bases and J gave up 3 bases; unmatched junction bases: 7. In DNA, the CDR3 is TGTGCCAGCAGCTTATTTCCTAGCGGCAACTACGAGCAGTACTTC. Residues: CASSLFPSGNYEQYF.

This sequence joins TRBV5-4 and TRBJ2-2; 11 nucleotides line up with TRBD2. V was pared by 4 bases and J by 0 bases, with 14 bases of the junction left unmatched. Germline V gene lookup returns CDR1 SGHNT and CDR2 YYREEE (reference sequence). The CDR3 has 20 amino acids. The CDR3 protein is CASSIGLAGGVGPNTGELFF. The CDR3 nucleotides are TGTGCCAGCAGCATAGGACTAGCGGGTGGGGTCGGACCGAACACCGGGGAGCTGTTTTTT. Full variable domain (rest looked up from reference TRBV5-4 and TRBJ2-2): ETGVTQSPTHLIKTRGQQVTLRCSSQSGHNTVSWYQQALGQGPQFIFQYYREEENGRGNFPPRFSGLQFPNYSSELNVNALELDDSALYLCASSIGLAGGVGPNTGELFFGEGSRLTVL.

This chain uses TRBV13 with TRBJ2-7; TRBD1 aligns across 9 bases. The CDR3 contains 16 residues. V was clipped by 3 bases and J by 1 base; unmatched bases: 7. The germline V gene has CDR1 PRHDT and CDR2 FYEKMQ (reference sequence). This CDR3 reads CASSLDRDRASYEQYF. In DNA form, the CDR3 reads TGTGCCAGCAGCTTGGACCGGGACAGGGCGTCCTACGAGCAGTACTTC.

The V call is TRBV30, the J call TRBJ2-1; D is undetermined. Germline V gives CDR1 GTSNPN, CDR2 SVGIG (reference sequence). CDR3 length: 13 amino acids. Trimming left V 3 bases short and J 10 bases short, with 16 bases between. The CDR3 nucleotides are TGTGCCTGGAGGGACCGACGGAAATGGGAGCAGTTCTTC. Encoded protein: CAWRDRRKWEQFF.

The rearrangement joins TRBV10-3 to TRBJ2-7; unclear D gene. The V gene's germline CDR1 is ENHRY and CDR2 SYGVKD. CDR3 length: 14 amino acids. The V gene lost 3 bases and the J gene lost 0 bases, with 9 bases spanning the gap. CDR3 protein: CAISDSLNSYEQYF. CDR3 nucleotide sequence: TGTGCCATCAGTGATAGCCTGAACTCCTACGAGCAGTACTTC.

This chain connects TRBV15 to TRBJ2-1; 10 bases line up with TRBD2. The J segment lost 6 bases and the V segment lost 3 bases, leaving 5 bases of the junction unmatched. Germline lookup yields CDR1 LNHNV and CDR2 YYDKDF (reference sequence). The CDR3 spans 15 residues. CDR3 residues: CATSRGAGGGNEQFF. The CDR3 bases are TGTGCCACCAGCAGGGGAGCGGGAGGGGGCAATGAGCAGTTCTTC.

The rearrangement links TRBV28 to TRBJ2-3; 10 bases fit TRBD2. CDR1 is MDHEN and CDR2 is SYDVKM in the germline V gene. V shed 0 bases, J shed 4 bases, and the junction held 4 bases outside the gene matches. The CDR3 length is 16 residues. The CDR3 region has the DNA TGTGCCAGCAGTTTATGGGCTAGCGGGAGCGCAGATACGCAGTATTTT. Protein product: CASSLWASGSADTQYF.

CDR3 sequence: CASSYLAGYEQYF. Written as DNA, the CDR3 is TGTGCCAGCAGTTACCTAGCGGGCTATGAGCAGTACTTC. The chain carries TRBV6-6 and TRBJ2-7, with TRBD2 matching over 8 bases. CDR3 length equals 13 residues. Germline CDR1 reads MNHNY; CDR2 reads SVGAGI (reference sequence). With V trimmed by 2 bases and J by 7 bases, 4 bases remained unmatched.

The CDR3 bases are TGTGCTTCGGCCCCCGCAGGGGCTAACTATGGCTACACCTTC. It is translated as CASAPAGANYGYTF. V is TRBV28 and J is TRBJ1-2; D is possibly TRBD1 (6 bases). This CDR3 region has 14 residues. CDR1 and CDR2 (germline): MDHEN, SYDVKM.

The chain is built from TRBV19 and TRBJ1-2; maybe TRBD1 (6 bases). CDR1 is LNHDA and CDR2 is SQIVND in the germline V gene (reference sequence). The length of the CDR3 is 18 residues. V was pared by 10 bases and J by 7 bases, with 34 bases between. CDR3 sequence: CANPPLTSIFPHRAGYTF. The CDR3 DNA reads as TGTGCCAACCCACCCCTGACTTCGATTTTCCCCCACAGGGCTGGCTACACCTTC.

CDR3 region: CAITKPSLDRIYEQYF. As DNA, the CDR3 is TGTGCCATCACGAAACCCTCGTTGGACAGGATATACGAGCAGTACTTC. The chain has TRBV2 and TRBJ2-7, with 7 bases that match TRBD1. V trimming: 10 bases; J trimming: 4 bases; junction bases outside the gene matches: 19. CDR1 is SNHLY and CDR2 is FYNNEI in the germline V gene. CDR3 length: 16 residues.

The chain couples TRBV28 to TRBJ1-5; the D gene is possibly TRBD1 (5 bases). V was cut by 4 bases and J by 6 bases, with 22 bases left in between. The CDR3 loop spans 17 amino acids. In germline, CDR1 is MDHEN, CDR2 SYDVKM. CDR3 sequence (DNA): TGTGCCAGCAGTTCCTTACCGGGACCCACATCGCCTCAGCCCCAGCATTTT. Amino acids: CASSSLPGPTSPQPQHF.

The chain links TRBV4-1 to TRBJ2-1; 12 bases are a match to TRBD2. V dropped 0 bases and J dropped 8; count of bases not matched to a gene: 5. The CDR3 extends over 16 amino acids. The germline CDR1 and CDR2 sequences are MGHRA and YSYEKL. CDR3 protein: CASSQDELAGGYEQFF. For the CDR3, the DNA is TGCGCCAGCAGCCAAGATGAACTAGCGGGAGGCTATGAGCAGTTCTTC.

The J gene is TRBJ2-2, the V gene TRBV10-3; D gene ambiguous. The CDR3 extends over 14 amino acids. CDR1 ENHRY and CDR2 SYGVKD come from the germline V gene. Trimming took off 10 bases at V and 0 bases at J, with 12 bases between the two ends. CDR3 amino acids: CANPFVPNTGELFF. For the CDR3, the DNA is TGTGCCAACCCCTTTGTACCGAACACCGGGGAGCTGTTTTTT.